This T cell receptor (beta chain) was captured in a study of identical twins. Trimming took off 0 bases at V and 2 bases at J, with 18 bases between the two ends. The germline CDR1 and CDR2 sequences are SGHRS and YFSETQ. This CDR3 has 17 amino acids. TCRdb re-derived calls from the 5' RACE reads in MiXCR, one entry per CDR3 protein. The table records around 490,000 distinct CDR3 sequences, over 11% of them present only once. The data also belong to a second study, concerning yellow fever vaccine responses in identical twins.

The J gene is TRBJ2-7, the V gene TRBV5-1; perhaps TRBD1 as D (6 bases). The sample taken for sequencing was CD4+ T cells sorted from blood. The TCR sequence derives from a woman between 18 and 29 years old in good health. The CDR3 DNA sequence: TGCGCCAGCAGCTTGGGTCTCTCACAGGGTCCAACCTACGAGCAGTACTTC. Residues: CASSLGLSQGPTYEQYF.